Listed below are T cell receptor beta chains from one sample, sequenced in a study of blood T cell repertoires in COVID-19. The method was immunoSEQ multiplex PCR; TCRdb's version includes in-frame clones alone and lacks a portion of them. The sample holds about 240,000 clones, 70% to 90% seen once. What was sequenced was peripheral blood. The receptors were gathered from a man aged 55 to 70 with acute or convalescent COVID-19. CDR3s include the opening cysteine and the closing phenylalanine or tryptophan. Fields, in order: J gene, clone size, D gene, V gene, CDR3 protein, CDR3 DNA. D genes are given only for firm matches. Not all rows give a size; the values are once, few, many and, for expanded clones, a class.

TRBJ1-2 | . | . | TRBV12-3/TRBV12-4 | CASSSQGEEGYTF | TGTGCCAGCAGTTCACAGGGAGAGGAAGGCTACACCTTC
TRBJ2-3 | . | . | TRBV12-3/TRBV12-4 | CASRRGGADTQYF | TGTGCCAGCAGACGAGGGGGGGCAGATACGCAGTATTTT
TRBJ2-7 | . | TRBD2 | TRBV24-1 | CATSDSAGTIPPYEQYF | TGTGCCACCAGTGATTCGGCCGGGACTATACCCCCCTACGAGCAGTACTTC
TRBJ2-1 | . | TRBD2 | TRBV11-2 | CASSLDPLAGGPMYNEQFF | TGTGCCAGCAGCTTAGATCCCCTAGCGGGAGGCCCAATGTACAATGAGCAGTTCTTC
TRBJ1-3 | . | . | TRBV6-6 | CASSKQGVIYF | TGTGCCAGCAGTAAACAGGGCGTCATATATTTT
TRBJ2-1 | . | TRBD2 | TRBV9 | CASSGGLAGGNYNEQFF | TGTGCCAGCAGCGGAGGACTAGCGGGAGGGAACTACAATGAGCAGTTCTTC
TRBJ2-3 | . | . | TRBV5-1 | CASSLAVALSTDTQYF | TGCGCCAGCAGCTTGGCAGTAGCGCTAAGCACAGATACGCAGTATTTT
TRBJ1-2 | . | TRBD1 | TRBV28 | CASLDRQGPRSGYTF | TGTGCCAGCCTAGACCGACAGGGGCCCCGTTCTGGCTACACCTTC
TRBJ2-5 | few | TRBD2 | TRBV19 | CASSQLAGVGETQYF | TGTGCCAGTAGTCAGCTAGCGGGAGTAGGTGAGACCCAGTACTTC
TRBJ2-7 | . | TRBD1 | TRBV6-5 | CASRRGQGEVQYF | TGTGCCAGCAGGCGGGGACAGGGTGAAGTGCAGTACTTC
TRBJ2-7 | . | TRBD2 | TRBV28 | CASSLEGSGRAYEQYF | TGTGCCAGCAGTTTAGAAGGTAGCGGGAGGGCCTACGAGCAGTACTTC
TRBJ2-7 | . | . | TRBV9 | CASSGTGKSYEQYF | TGTGCCAGCAGCGGTACAGGGAAGTCCTACGAGCAGTACTTC
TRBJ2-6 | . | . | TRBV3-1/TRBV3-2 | CASSLMGTQNSGANVLTF | TGTGCCAGCAGCCTGATGGGGACTCAGAACTCTGGGGCCAACGTCCTGACTTTC
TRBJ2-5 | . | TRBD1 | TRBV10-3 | CATKTGTGFLETQYF | TGTGCCACCAAGACCGGGACAGGGTTTCTCGAGACCCAGTACTTC
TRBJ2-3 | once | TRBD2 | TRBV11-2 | CASSPRTSPATQYF | TGTGCCAGCAGCCCGCGGACTAGTCCGGCTACGCAGTATTTT
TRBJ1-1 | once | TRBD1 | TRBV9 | CASSVDRGVSSTEAFF | TGTGCCAGCAGCGTAGACAGGGGCGTCTCGAGCACTGAAGCTTTCTTT
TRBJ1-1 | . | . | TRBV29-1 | CSVEDRQRQNTEAFF | TGCAGCGTTGAAGATCGGCAGAGACAGAACACTGAAGCTTTCTTT
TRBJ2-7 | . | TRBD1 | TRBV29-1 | CSVSRTGNYEQYF | TGCAGCGTTTCTCGGACAGGAAACTACGAGCAGTACTTC
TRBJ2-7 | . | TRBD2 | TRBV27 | CASSFLVAGGGYEQYF | TGTGCCAGCAGTTTTTTGGTAGCGGGAGGGGGATACGAGCAGTACTTC
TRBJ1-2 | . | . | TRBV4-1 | CASSPRSAGARANYGYTF | TGCGCCAGCAGCCCCCGGTCGGCAGGGGCGAGAGCTAACTATGGCTACACCTTC
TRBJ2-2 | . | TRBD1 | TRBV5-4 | CASSFGQGDTGELFF | TGTGCCAGCAGCTTCGGACAGGGGGACACCGGGGAGCTGTTTTTT
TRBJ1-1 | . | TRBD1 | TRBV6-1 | CASSEASQGARHPNTEAFF | TGTGCCAGCAGTGAAGCCAGCCAGGGGGCTAGGCACCCGAACACTGAAGCTTTCTTT
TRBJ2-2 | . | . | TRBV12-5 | CASGLVPSTGELFF | TGTGCTAGTGGTTTGGTCCCCTCCACCGGGGAGCTGTTTTTT
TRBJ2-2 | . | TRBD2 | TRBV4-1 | CASSQDNGRAAGELFF | TGCGCCAGCAGCCAAGATAACGGGAGGGCCGCGGGGGAGCTGTTTTTT
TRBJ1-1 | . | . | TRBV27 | CASSQAGVFNTEAFF | TGTGCCAGCAGTCAAGCCGGGGTCTTCAACACTGAAGCTTTCTTT
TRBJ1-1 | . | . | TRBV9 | CASSVGGPGNTEAFF | TGTGCCAGCAGCGTAGGGGGGCCGGGGAACACTGAAGCTTTCTTT
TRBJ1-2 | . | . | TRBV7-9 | CASSLETTTSGYTF | TGTGCCAGCAGCTTAGAAACAACTACCTCTGGCTACACCTTC
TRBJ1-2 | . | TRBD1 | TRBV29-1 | CSVAPTGGNYGYTF | TGCAGCGTTGCCCCGACAGGGGGGAACTATGGCTACACCTTC
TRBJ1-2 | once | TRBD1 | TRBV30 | CASDRVYGYTF | TGTGCCAGCGACAGGGTCTATGGCTACACCTTC
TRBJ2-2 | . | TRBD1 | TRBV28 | CASLRRGTGGYTGELFF | TGTGCCAGCTTGCGTCGAGGGACAGGGGGCTACACCGGGGAGCTGTTTTTT
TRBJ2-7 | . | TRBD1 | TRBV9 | CASSVSGQSYEQYF | TGTGCCAGCAGCGTATCGGGACAGTCCTACGAGCAGTACTTC
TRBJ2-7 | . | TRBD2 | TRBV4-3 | CASSPRTSGIYEQYF | TGCGCCAGCAGCCCTCGGACTAGCGGGATCTACGAGCAGTACTTC
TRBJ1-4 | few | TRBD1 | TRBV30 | CAWSVNRGSSEKLFF | TGTGCCTGGAGTGTAAACAGGGGGTCGAGCGAAAAACTGTTTTTT
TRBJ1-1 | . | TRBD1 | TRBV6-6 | CASSYDTQTGTEAFF | TGTGCCAGCAGTTACGATACCCAGACAGGGACTGAAGCTTTCTTT
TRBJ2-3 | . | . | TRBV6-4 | CASSDSASTQYF | TGTGCCAGCAGTGACTCGGCTAGTACGCAGTATTTT
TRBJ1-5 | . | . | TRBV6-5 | CASRPDRSDNQPQHF | TGTGCCAGCAGACCAGACAGGAGTGACAATCAGCCCCAGCATTTT
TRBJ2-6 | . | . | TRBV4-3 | CASSPERTGANVLTF | TGCGCCAGCAGCCCCGAACGGACAGGGGCCAACGTCCTGACTTTC
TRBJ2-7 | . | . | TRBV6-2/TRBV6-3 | CASSYAGDAGGEQYF | TGTGCCAGCAGTTACGCGGGCGATGCTGGGGGGGAGCAGTACTTC
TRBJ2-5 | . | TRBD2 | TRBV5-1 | CASSLLAGVVETQYF | TGCGCCAGCAGCTTACTAGCGGGGGTAGTGGAGACCCAGTACTTC
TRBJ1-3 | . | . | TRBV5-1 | CASSPPRNSGNTIYF | TGCGCCAGCAGCCCCCCCAGGAACTCTGGAAACACCATATATTTT
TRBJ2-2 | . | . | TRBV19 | CASTTRGADNTGELFF | TGTGCCAGTACCACCCGCGGAGCGGACAACACCGGGGAGCTGTTTTTT
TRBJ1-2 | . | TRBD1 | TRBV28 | CASTYDRDYGYTF | TGTGCCAGCACCTACGACAGGGACTATGGCTACACCTTC
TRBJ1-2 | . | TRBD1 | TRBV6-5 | CAGSDRPPYGYTF | TGTGCCGGATCGGACAGGCCTCCTTATGGCTACACCTTC
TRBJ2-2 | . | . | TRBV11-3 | CASSLRGSGELFF | TGTGCCAGCAGCTTACGGGGGTCCGGGGAGCTGTTTTTT
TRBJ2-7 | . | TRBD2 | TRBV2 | CASSGLTSGSVDEQYF | TGTGCCAGCAGTGGGCTTACTAGCGGGAGCGTCGACGAGCAGTACTTC
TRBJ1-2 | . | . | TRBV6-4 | CASSDSRGGAYPYGYTF | TGTGCCAGCAGTGACTCGAGGGGGGGGGCGTACCCCTATGGCTACACCTTC
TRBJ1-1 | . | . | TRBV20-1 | CSARARTEAFF | TGCAGTGCTAGAGCGAGGACTGAAGCTTTCTTT
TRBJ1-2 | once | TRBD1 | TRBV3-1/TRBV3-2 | CASSDDRVDYGYTF | TGTGCCAGCAGCGATGACAGGGTCGACTATGGCTACACCTTC